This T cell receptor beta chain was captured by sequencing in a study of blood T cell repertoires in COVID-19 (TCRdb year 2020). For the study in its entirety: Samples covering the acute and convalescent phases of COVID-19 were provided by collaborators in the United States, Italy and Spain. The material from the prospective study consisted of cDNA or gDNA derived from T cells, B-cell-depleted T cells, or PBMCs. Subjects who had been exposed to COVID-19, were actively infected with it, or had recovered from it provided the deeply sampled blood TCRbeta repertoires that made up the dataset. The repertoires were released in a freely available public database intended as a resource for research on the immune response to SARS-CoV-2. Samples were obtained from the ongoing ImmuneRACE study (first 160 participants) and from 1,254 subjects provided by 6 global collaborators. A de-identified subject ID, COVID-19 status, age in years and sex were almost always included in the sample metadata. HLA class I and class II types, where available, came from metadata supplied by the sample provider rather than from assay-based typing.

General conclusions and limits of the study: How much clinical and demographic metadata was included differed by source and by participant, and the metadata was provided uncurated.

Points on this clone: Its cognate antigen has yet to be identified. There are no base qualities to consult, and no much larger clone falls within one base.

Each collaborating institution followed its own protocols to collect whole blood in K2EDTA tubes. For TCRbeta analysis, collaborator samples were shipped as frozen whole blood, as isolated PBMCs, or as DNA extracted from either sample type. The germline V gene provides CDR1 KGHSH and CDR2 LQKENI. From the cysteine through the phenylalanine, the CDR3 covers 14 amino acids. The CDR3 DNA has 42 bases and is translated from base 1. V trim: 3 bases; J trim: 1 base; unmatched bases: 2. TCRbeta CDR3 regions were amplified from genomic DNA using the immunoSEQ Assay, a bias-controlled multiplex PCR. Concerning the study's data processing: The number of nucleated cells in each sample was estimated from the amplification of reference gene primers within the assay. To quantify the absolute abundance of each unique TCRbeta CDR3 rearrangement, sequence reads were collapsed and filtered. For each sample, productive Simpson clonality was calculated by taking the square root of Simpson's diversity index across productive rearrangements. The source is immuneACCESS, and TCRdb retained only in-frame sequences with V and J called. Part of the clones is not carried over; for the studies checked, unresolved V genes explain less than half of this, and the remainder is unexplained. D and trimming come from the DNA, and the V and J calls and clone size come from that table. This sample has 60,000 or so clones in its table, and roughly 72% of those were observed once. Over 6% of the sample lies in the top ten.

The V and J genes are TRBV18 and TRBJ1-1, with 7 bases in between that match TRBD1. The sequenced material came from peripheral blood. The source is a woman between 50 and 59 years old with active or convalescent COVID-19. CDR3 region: CASSPQGGNTEAFF. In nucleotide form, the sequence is TGTGCCAGCTCACCCCAGGGGGGGAACACTGAAGCTTTCTTT.